The entry below describes one T cell receptor beta chain. Its antigen is as yet unknown. The data stem from a study of Ad26.COV2.S vaccination and SARS-CoV-2 variants. Overall study results and limits: It was reported that spike-specific CD8+ and CD4+ T cell responses were substantially broad after vaccination.

The CDR3 has 16 amino acids. Looked up from germline, CDR1 is MNHEY and CDR2 is SMNVEV (reference sequence). V lost 0 bases, J lost 3 bases, and 15 bases lay in between. The data were produced by immunoSEQ multiplex PCR, yet TCRdb's version contains in-frame clones alone and is incomplete. The table shows fewer than 500,000 clones, with 80% to 95% occurring only once. Treatment in this sample: some 19 received Ad26.COV2.S at low or high dose, single or two shots; 5 received placebo; per-sample allocation not given. Specimens were obtained on day 63 following the first vaccine or placebo injection. The receptor's source is a person aged 18-60 years who received the Ad26.COV2.S COVID-19 vaccine or a placebo. This sequence joins TRBV27 and TRBJ2-7; D call uncertain. Sample: peripheral blood, taken in a trial of Ad26.COV2.S vaccine versus placebo. The CDR3 sequence: CASSLSYLNRNYEQYF. For the CDR3, the DNA is TGTGCCAGCAGTTTATCGTATTTGAACAGAAACTACGAGCAGTACTTC.